Given below is one T cell receptor beta chain in context. Its antigen is unidentified. This specimen belongs to a study of cytomegalovirus exposure and HLA in healthy donors. Study-wide background: Unique TCR beta sequences numbering 117 million came from 190 million or so T cells in an earlier analysis. Study-level results: Later analysis identified a missense DCLRE1C variant that was linked to TCR beta V- and J-gene trimming. Earlier analysis looked at TCR beta V segments, and most were productive about 87% or about 30% of the time. The likely explanation for a cluster of highly shared sequence variants was sequencing artifact.

The PCR had 60 Vbeta and 13 Jbeta primers. Clones were read by immunoSEQ multiplex PCR, and TCRdb kept only the in-frame ones, dropping some. The listing records some 200,000 clones. The germline V and J ends were trimmed by 1 base and 0 bases, with 7 bases remaining between them. CDR3 length: 16 residues. Germline V gives CDR1 SEHNR, CDR2 FQNEAQ (reference sequence). The material sequenced was PBMCs. The sequence derives from a woman aged 18 to 35 in good health and CMV-seropositive. This chain links TRBV7-9 with TRBJ2-6; tentatively, D is TRBD2 (6 bases). CDR3 sequence: CASSLGRGSGANVLTF. CDR3 DNA sequence: TGTGCCAGCAGCTTAGGGCGGGGCTCTGGGGCCAACGTCCTGACTTTC.